A selection of T cell receptor beta chains follows, all from one sample in a study of shared clonotypes between healthy human individuals. Profiling relied on immunoSEQ multiplex PCR, and the TCRdb table lists in-frame clones only, not all of them. The sample has some 2.3 million clones, more than 85% seen once; the top ten hold 0.3% to 0.4%. The sequenced sample consisted of naive CD4+ T cells from PBMCs. Receptors originate from a man aged 18 to 30 in good health. Some clones in this sample may be carry-over from other donors' samples. The conserved cysteine and the conserved F or W are not part of the CDR3 here.

>TRBJ2-7|TRBV5-4
ASSLEGVLTSEQY
>TRBJ1-1|TRBV6-5
ATRTGWGTEAF
>TRBJ2-3|TRBV5-4
ASSFSTGRTDTQY
>TRBJ2-7|TRBV4-2
ASSQDLGYSYEQY
>TRBJ2-7|TRBV2
ASKEWQDGPFGWY
>TRBJ2-7|TRBV9
ASSLGPGTYEQY
>TRBJ1-1|TRBV10-3
AISVSSNTEAF
>TRBJ2-1|TRBV9
ASSIGLADLNEQF
>TRBJ2-4|TRBV5-1
ASSFTGVGENIQY
>TRBJ1-5|TRBV2
ASRADRAGNQPQH
>TRBJ2-1|TRBV5-6
ASSYLGTSGSRSEQF
>TRBJ1-4|TRBV6-1
ASRRTGDNEKLF
>TRBJ2-3|TRBV11-3
ASSLAGFPDTQY
>TRBJ2-7|TRBV29-1
SASGTGTYEQY
>TRBJ2-7|TRBV10-3
AISESANTGEQY
>TRBJ2-1|TRBV5-1
ASSLGLAGEGNEQF
>TRBJ2-1|TRBV5-1
ASSLGRLAGGQNEQF
>TRBJ2-7|TRBV7-2
ASSLVAGVGFSSYEQY
>TRBJ1-1|TRBV5-1
ASSPPRGANTEAF
>TRBJ2-7|TRBV5-4
ASSRTSGTYEQY
>TRBJ2-2|TRBV27
ASSLVGLVNTGELF
>TRBJ1-2|TRBV27
ASTLQGGDYGYT
>TRBJ2-3|TRBV10-1
ASSPMGDTQY
>TRBJ2-5|TRBV6-1
ASSGVETQY
>TRBJ2-7|TRBV5-1
ASSFTSGSSYEQY
>TRBJ1-2|TRBV28
ASSSTDRGLNGYT
>TRBJ1-5|TRBV19
ASSIFMLTLNQPQH
>TRBJ2-1|TRBV9
ASSVGGQNNEQF
>TRBJ2-7|TRBV28
ASRNRVSSYEQY
>TRBJ1-5|TRBV6-6
ASSPTGYYQPQH
>TRBJ1-5|TRBV30
AWTPGQGGRQPQH
>TRBJ2-2|TRBV5-1
ASSFTGAPGELF
>TRBJ2-5|TRBV7-2
ASSLFGQMYQETQY
>TRBJ2-3|TRBV28
ASTESRAGLTDTQY
>TRBJ1-6|TRBV28
ASSLGGGGEYNSPLH
>TRBJ2-3|TRBV4-2
ASSQHTDTQY
>TRBJ2-1|TRBV4-1
ASSLTSGPTYNEQF
>TRBJ1-1|TRBV5-1
ASSWRQDGTEAF
>TRBJ1-5|TRBV7-2
ASSLVGRNQPQH
>TRBJ2-7|TRBV5-6
ASSTRTGELGQY
>TRBJ2-5|TRBV9
ASSVASDRVPQY
>TRBJ2-7|TRBV28
ASSSMRRETTYEQY
>TRBJ2-5|TRBV5-1
ASSPNLSGVQETQY
>TRBJ2-3|TRBV6-6
ASSYQLAGTDTQY
>TRBJ2-7|TRBV5-4
ASSPPRGGPTYEQY
>TRBJ1-5|TRBV28
ASIQEPGDQPQH
>TRBJ2-1|TRBV18
ASSPASGSYNEQF
>TRBJ1-4|TRBV5-1
ASSLVAGPNEKLF
>TRBJ2-5|TRBV6-1
ASSVLTRDRGGTQY